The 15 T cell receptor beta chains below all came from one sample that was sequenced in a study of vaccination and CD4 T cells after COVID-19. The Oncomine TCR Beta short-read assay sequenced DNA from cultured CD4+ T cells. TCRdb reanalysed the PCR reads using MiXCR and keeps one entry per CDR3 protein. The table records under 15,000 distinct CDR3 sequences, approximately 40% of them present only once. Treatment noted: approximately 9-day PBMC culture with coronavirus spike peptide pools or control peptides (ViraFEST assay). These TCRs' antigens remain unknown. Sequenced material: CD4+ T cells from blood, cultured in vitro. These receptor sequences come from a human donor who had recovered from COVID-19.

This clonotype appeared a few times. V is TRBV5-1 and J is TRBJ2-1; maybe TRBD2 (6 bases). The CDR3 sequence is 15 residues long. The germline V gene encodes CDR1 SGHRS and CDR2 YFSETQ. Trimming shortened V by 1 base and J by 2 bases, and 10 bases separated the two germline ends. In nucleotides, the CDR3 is TGCGCCAGCAGCTTGTCGGGGGAGCCCTACAATGAGCAGTTCTTC. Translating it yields CASSLSGEPYNEQFF.

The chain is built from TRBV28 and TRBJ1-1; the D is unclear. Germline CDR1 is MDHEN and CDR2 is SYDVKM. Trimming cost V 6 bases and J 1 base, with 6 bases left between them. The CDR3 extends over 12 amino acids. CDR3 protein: CASSYKNTEAFF. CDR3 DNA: TGTGCCAGCAGCTACAAGAACACTGAAGCTTTCTTT. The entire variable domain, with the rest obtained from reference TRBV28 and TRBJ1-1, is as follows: DVKVTQSSRYLVKRTGEKVFLECVQDMDHENMFWYRQDPGLGLRLIYFSYDVKMKEKGDIPEGYSVSREKKERFSLILESASTNQTSMYLCASSYKNTEAFFGQGTRLTVV.

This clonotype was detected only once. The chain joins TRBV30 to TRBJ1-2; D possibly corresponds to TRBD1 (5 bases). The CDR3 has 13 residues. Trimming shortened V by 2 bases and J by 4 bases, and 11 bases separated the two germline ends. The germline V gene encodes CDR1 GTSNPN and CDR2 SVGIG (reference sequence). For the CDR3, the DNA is TGTGCCTGGAGTAAGGGGAATTTCTATGGCTACACCTTC. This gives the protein CAWSKGNFYGYTF.

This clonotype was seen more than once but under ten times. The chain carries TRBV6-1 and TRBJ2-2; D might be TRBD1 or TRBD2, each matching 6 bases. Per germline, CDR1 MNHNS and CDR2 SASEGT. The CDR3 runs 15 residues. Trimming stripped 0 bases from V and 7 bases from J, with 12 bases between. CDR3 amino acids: CASSEAGGGIGELFF. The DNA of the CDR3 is TGTGCCAGCAGTGAAGCCGGGGGCGGGATCGGGGAGCTGTTTTTT.

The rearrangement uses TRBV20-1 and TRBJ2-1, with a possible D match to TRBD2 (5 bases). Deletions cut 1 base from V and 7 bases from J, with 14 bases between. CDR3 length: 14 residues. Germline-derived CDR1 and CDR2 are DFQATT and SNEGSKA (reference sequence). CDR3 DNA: TGCAGTGCTAGAGCGCTATCCTCGGGGAATGAGCAGTTCTTC. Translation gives CSARALSSGNEQFF.

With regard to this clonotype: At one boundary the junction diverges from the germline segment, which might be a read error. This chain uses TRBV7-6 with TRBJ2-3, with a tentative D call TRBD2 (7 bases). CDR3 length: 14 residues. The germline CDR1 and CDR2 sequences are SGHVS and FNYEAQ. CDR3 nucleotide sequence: TGTGCTAGCAGCGTAGGAGGGGGGGCAGATACGCAGTATTTT. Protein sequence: CASSVGGGADTQYF.

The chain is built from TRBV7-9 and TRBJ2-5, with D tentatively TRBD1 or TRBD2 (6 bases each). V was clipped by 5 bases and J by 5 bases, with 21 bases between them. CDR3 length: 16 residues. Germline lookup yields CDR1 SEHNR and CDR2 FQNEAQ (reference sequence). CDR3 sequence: CASSKKRGASGETQYF. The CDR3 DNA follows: TGTGCCAGCAGCAAAAAAAGGGGGGCCTCCGGGGAGACCCAGTACTTC.

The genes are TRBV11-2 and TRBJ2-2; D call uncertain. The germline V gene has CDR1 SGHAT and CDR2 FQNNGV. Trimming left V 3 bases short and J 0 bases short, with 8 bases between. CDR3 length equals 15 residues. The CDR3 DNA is TGTGCCAGCAGCTTGGGTAGTTCGAACACCGGGGAGCTGTTTTTT. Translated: CASSLGSSNTGELFF.

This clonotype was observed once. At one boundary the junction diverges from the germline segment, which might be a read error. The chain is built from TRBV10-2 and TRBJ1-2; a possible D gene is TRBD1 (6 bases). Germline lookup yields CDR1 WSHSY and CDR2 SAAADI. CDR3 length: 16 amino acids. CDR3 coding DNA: TGCGCCAGCAGCAATTTAGGCAGGGGCTCCTTCTATGGCCACACCTTC. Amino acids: CASSNLGRGSFYGHTF.

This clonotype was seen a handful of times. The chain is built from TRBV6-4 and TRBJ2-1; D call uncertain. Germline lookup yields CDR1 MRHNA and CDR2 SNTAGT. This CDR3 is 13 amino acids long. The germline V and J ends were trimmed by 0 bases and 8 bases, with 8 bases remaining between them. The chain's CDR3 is CASSDSGGYEQFF. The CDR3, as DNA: TGTGCCAGCAGTGACTCGGGTGGGTATGAGCAGTTCTTC.

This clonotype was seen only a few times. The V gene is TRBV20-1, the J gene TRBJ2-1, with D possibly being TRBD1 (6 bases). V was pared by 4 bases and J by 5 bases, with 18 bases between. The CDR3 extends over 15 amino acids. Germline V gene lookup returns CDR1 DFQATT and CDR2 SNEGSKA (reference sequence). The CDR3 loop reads CSANSGYRVNNEQFF. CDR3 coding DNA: TGCAGTGCTAACTCCGGTTACAGGGTGAACAATGAGCAGTTCTTC.

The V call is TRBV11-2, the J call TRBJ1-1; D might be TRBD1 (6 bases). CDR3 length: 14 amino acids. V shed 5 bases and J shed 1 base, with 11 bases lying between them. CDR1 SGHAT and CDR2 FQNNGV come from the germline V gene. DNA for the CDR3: TGTGCCAGCAGCCCTACGACAGGGAACACTGAAGCTTTCTTT. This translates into CASSPTTGNTEAFF.

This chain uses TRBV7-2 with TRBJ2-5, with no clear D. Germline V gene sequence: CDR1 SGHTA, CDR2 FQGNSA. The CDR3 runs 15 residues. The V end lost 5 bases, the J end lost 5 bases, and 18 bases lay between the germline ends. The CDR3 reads CASSPQRMSWETQYF. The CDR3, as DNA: TGTGCCAGCAGCCCACAACGGATGAGTTGGGAGACCCAGTACTTC.

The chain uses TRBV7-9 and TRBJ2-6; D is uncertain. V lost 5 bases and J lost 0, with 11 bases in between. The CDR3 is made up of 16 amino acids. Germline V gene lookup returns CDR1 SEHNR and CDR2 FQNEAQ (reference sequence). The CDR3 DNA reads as TGTGCCAGCAGCCGGAACAGCTTCTCTGGGGCCAACGTCCTGACTTTC. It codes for CASSRNSFSGANVLTF.

The CDR3 region is CASSLGQLGTQYF. DNA for the CDR3: TGTGCCAGCAGCTTAGGACAGCTCGGTACCCAGTACTTC. The chain combines TRBV5-6 with TRBJ2-5; D might be TRBD1 (6 bases). Per germline, CDR1 SGHDT and CDR2 YYEEEE. The CDR3 consists of 13 residues. V was cut by 2 bases and J by 8 bases, with 13 bases left in between.